The 11 T cell receptor beta chains listed next were all sequenced from one sample in a study of human T cells and chemical hapten exposure. This sample's time point: patch test 1, 2 weeks after DPC sensitization. The treatment: therapeutic diphenylcyclopropenone sensitization with weekly scalp DPC. TCRdb re-derived calls from the RACE reads in MiXCR, one entry per CDR3 protein. The sample holds 95,000 to 150,000 distinct CDR3 sequences, about 13% seen once. This sample comprised whole blood, obtained in connection with sensitization to the hapten diphenylcyclopropenone (DPC). These receptor sequences come from a man aged 18 to 29 with alopecia areata. Some clones in this sample may be carry-over from other donors' samples.

Only a few counts were recorded for this clonotype. The chain recombines TRBV5-6 with TRBJ1-2, with D possibly being TRBD1 (6 bases). Germline CDR1 reads SGHDT; CDR2 reads YYEEEE. This CDR3 is 15 amino acids long. Trimming removed 2 bases from V and 4 bases from J, with 15 bases in between. The CDR3 bases are TGTGCCAGCAGCTTCGGACAGTATTCCGTCTATGGCTACACCTTC. It is translated as CASSFGQYSVYGYTF.

This clonotype was counted between two and nine times. This chain links TRBV6-2 or TRBV6-3 with TRBJ2-7, with TRBD1 as a possible D gene (6 bases). This CDR3 contains 12 residues. Germline V gene data show CDR1 as MNHEY and CDR2 as SVGEGT. Trimming took 5 bases from V and 5 from J, leaving 10 bases between them. CDR3 coding DNA: TGTGCCAGCAGTGAAGGGGACAACGAGCAGTACGTC. Translating it yields CASSEGDNEQYV.

This clonotype has a count of ten or more. This chain links TRBV29-1 with TRBJ2-2; 7 positions match TRBD2. There are 15 residues in the CDR3. CDR1 is SQVTM, CDR2 ANQGSEA, per germline. The ends lost 3 bases at V and 0 bases at J; junction bases unmatched: 4. The DNA for the CDR3 is TGCAGCGTTGAGAGGCTAGCGGCGAACACCGGGGAGCTGTTTTTT. Translation gives CSVERLAANTGELFF.

In its sample, this clonotype was seen many times. CDR3 sequence (DNA): TGTGCCAGCAGCTTAATTCGCGCTTCCACAGATACGCAGTATTTT. Translation: CASSLIRASTDTQYF. The genes are TRBV11-2 and TRBJ2-3, with D hard to call. Trimming left V 2 bases short and J 2 bases short, with 11 bases between. This CDR3 spans 15 amino acids. CDR1 is SGHAT and CDR2 is FQNNGV in the germline V gene.

V and J are TRBV19 and TRBJ1-4; D unresolved. This CDR3 spans 14 amino acids. Germline CDR1 is LNHDA and CDR2 is SQIVND (reference sequence). V lost 6 bases to trimming and J lost 6 bases, with 14 bases between them. The CDR3 protein is CASRSSGRDEKLFF. The CDR3 DNA sequence: TGTGCCAGTAGGTCGTCGGGGAGGGATGAAAAACTGTTTTTT.

This clonotype occurred a few times. The genes are TRBV18 and TRBJ2-6; D perhaps matches TRBD2 (7 bases). This CDR3 spans 18 amino acids. Germline lookup yields CDR1 KGHSH and CDR2 LQKENI. V lost 3 bases, J lost 1 base, and 16 bases lay in between. The CDR3 bases are TGTGCCAGCTCACCGGAGGGGGGGTCCCCATCTGGGGCCAACGTCCTGACTTTC. This encodes CASSPEGGSPSGANVLTF.

At least ten counts were recorded for this clonotype. The gene calls are TRBV9 and TRBJ2-5; tentatively, D is TRBD2 (6 bases). The CDR3 is 14 residues long. Trimming removed 2 bases from V and 2 bases from J, with 10 bases in between. Looked up from germline, CDR1 is SGDLS and CDR2 is YYNGEE. CDR3 sequence: CASSVNAGQETQYF. CDR3 nucleotide sequence: TGTGCCAGCAGCGTTAACGCGGGACAAGAGACCCAGTACTTC. The full variable domain, its missing parts supplied by reference TRBV9 and TRBJ2-5, is DSGVTQTPKHLITATGQRVTLRCSPRSGDLSVYWYQQSLDQGLQFLIQYYNGEERAKGNILERFSAQQFPDLHSELNLSSLELGDSALYFCASSVNAGQETQYFGPGTRLLVL.

This rearrangement joins TRBV27 to TRBJ2-1, with 8 bases identical to TRBD2. In germline, CDR1 is MNHEY, CDR2 SMNVEV (reference sequence). The CDR3 totals 17 residues. V lost 3 bases, J lost 8 bases, and 15 bases stayed unmatched. The CDR3 loop reads CASSFLPGGGASHEQFF. CDR3 DNA: TGTGCCAGCAGTTTTCTTCCCGGGGGGGGCGCATCTCATGAGCAGTTCTTC.

This clonotype was found a few times. The gene calls are TRBV24-1 and TRBJ2-1; 11 bases agree with TRBD2. Germline trimming cut 1 base from V and 4 bases from J; bases unmatched to any gene: 5. CDR1 KGHDR and CDR2 SFDVKD come from the germline V gene. The CDR3 covers 17 residues. DNA of the CDR3: TGTGCCACCAGTGATTTCACTAGCGGGGGCCAATACAATGAGCAGTTCTTC. As protein: CATSDFTSGGQYNEQFF.

The gene calls are TRBV2 and TRBJ1-6; tentatively, D is TRBD1 (5 bases). Looked up from germline, CDR1 is SNHLY and CDR2 is FYNNEI. Trimming cost V 6 bases and J 8 bases, with 23 bases left between them. This CDR3 spans 17 amino acids. CDR3 residues: CASRYIAGTLLDSPLHF. CDR3 bases: TGTGCCAGCAGATACATAGCAGGGACCTTACTGGATTCACCCCTCCACTTT.

This rearrangement joins TRBV7-3 to TRBJ2-6; 7 positions match TRBD1. The CDR3 loop spans 16 amino acids. CDR1 is SGHTA, CDR2 FQGTGA, per germline. The J segment lost 2 bases and the V segment lost 3 bases, leaving 4 bases of the junction unmatched. CDR3 loop: CASSLPGQAGANVLTF. CDR3 coding DNA: TGTGCCAGCAGCTTGCCAGGACAGGCTGGGGCCAACGTCCTGACTTTC. Together with reference TRBV7-3 and TRBJ2-6, the CDR3 gives the full variable domain: GAGVSQTPSNKVTEKGKYVELRCDPISGHTALYWYRQSLGQGPEFLIYFQGTGAADDSGLPNDRFFAVRPEGSVSTLKIQRTERGDSAVYLCASSLPGQAGANVLTFGAGSRLTVL.